This T cell receptor beta chain originates from a study of human T cells and chemical hapten exposure (dated by TCRdb to the early 2020s). Study-level background: For sensitization, 2% DPC in acetone was applied to a roughly 2 cm by roughly 2 cm area of upper inner arm skin. Twenty-nine alopecia patients gave blood for TCR sequencing at one to four time points (pre-sensitization, 2, 6 and 24 weeks). Libraries were pooled for sequencing, and per-sample TCR yields varied mainly because of small differences in library volumes within the pool. Blood samples were taken from patients before sensitization (week 0) and then at 2, 6 and about 24 weeks after DPC sensitization. The study tracked peripheral blood TCR repertoire changes in vivo during primary and secondary sensitization to the hapten diphenylcyclopropenone (DPC) in alopecia patients. The mostly female patient cohort included alopecia areata with under or over 50% scalp involvement, alopecia totalis and alopecia universalis. Patch tests used Finn chambers with 0.01% DPC on the upper back, scored after 6 days by International Contact Dermatitis Research Group standards. Throughout the study period of around 24 weeks, patients also received therapeutic DPC doses to the scalp every week.

Based on the germline V gene, the CDR1 and CDR2 sequences are MDHEN and SYDVKM. The CDR3, from cysteine to phenylalanine, totals 12 residues. Only the CDR3 DNA is retained, 36 bases long and in frame from the first base. The V end gives up 8 bases and the J end 5 bases, leaving 5 bases in the junction not matched to a gene. Library prep was done by RACE. This sample was sequenced with a NextSeq 500. During library preparation, unique molecular identifiers were attached to individual cDNA molecules so that TCRs could be counted quantitatively and reproducibly. For every blood RNA sample, sequencing covered both the TCR alpha and TCR beta chains. The authors processed their data as follows. The median number of TCRs per sample was some 100,000, ranging from about 20,000 to 690,600. V, J and CDR3 annotation of the TCR reads was carried out using the Decombinator software suite. To make PS versus PT1 abundance plots, every sample was subsampled to the same number of TCRs (28,000). Expanded TCRs were defined as absent before sensitization and observed at least eight times at the 2-week time point. Starting from the raw public reads, TCRdb applied fastp trimming at Q25, assembled clones with MiXCR and retained in-frame beta chains. Duplicate CDR3 protein sequences are folded into a single record with the most common DNA and genes. The V and J calls reflect TCRdb's pipeline rather than the authors' work. This sample is represented by approximately 72,000 distinct CDR3 sequences; 11% of them were singletons. The biggest ten clones account for about 1.5% of the sample.

The time point label on this specimen signifies: patch test 3, about 24 weeks after DPC sensitization. The treatment or condition label for this specimen denotes: therapeutic diphenylcyclopropenone sensitization with weekly scalp DPC. At each patch-test visit, blood was drawn before the patch test was applied. To be eligible, patients had to be aged 18 to 70, diagnosed with alopecia and judged suitable for DPC therapy, while pregnant patients were excluded. Total RNA was extracted from unfractionated whole blood collected in Tempus Blood RNA tubes. Worth noting for this clonotype: Its recognized antigen is unknown. The input lacks base qualities; no much larger clone sits a single base away.

Study-wide conclusions, independent of this receptor: The number of PT1 expanded TCRs positively correlated with patch test score, significant at thresholds 8, 16 and 32 but not 4. Because every patient had alopecia, a presumed autoimmune disease, the patients' immune response might differ from that of healthy individuals. The number of TCRs above 1 in 1000 frequency did not change with DPC sensitization; there was no evidence of global repertoire structure alterations. Repeated subsampling changed both the strength of the expansion versus patch-test correlation and the threshold at which the correlation became significant. Compared with pre-sensitization or healthy control sets, expanded TCRs formed significantly more large CDR3 similarity clusters, which is consistent with antigen-driven responses.

The chain was built from TRBV28 and TRBJ2-7; TRBD2 lines up with 8 middle nucleotides. The sequenced sample was whole blood, obtained in connection with sensitization to the hapten diphenylcyclopropenone (DPC). The TCR was taken from a woman between 45 and 60 years old with alopecia areata. Some clones in this sample may be carry-over from other donors' samples. The nucleotides read TGTGCCAGCCGGGAGGGCCGGCACGAGCAGTACTTC. This yields the protein CASREGRHEQYF.